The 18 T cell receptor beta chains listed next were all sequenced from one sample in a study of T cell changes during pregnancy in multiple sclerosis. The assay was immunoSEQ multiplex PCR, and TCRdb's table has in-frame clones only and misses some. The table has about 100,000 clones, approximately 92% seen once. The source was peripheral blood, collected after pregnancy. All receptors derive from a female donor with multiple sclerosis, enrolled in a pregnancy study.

The CDR3: CASSSLEAAQYF. In DNA form, the CDR3 reads TGTGCCAGCAGCTCCTTGGAGGCTGCGCAGTATTTT. V and J are TRBV7-8 and TRBJ2-3; D possibly corresponds to TRBD2 (5 bases). From germline, CDR1 is SGHVS and CDR2 FQNEAQ. Trimming took off 4 bases at V and 10 bases at J, with 12 bases between the two ends. This CDR3 is built from 12 residues.

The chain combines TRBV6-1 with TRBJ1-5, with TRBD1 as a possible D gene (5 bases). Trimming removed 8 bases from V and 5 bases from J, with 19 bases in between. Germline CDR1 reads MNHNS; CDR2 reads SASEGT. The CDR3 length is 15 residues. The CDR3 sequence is CASQEEGIVYQPQHF. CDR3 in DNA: TGTGCCAGCCAGGAGGAGGGGATTGTATATCAGCCCCAGCATTTT.

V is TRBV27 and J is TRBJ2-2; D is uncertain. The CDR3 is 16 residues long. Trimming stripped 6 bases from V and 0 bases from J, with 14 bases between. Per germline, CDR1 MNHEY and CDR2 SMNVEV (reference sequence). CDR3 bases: TGTGCCAGCAGGACACGAGTGTTCTCGAACACCGGGGAGCTGTTTTTT. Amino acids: CASRTRVFSNTGELFF.

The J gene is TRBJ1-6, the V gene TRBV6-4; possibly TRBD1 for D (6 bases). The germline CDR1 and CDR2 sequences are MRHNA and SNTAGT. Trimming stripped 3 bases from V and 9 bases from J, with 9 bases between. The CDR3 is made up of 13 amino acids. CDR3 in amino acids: CASSEGASSPLHF. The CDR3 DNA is TGTGCCAGCAGTGAGGGGGCGAGTTCACCCCTCCACTTT.

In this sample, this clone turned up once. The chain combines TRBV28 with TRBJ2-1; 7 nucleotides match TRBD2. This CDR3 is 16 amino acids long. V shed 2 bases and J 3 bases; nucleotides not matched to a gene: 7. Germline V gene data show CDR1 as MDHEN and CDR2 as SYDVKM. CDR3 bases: TGTGCCAGCAGTTTAGGGCTAGCGGATCACTACAATGAGCAGTTCTTC. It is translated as CASSLGLADHYNEQFF.

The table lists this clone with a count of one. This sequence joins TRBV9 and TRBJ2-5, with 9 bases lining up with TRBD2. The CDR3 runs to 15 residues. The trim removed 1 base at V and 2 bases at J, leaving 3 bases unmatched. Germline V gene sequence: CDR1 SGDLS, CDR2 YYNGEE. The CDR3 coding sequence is TGTGCCAGCAGCGTAAGCAGCGGGGGGCAAGAGACCCAGTACTTC. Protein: CASSVSSGGQETQYF.

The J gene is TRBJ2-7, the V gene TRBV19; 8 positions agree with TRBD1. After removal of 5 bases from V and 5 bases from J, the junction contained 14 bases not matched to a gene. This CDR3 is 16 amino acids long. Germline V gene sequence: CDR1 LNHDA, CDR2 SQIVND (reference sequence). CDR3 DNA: TGTGCCAGTAGTGCGACCGGGGACAGGAGTATGCACGAGCAGTACTTC. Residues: CASSATGDRSMHEQYF.

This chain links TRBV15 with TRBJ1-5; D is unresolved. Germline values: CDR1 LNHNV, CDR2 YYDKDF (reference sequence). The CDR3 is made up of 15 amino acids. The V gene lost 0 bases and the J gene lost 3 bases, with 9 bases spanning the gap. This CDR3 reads CATSRDGGNNQPQHF. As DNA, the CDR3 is TGTGCCACCAGCAGAGATGGAGGAAACAATCAGCCCCAGCATTTT.

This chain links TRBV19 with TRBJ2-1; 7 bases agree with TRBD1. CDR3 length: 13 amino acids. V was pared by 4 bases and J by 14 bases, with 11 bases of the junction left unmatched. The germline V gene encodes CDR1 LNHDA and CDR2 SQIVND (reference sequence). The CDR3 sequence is CASSTQQGSFKFF. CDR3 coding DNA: TGTGCCAGTAGTACCCAACAGGGGAGTTTTAAGTTCTTC.

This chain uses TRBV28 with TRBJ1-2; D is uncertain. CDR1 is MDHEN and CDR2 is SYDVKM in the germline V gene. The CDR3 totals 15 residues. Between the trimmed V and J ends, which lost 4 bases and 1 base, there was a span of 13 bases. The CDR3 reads CASSSYLSLNYGYTF. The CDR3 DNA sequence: TGTGCCAGCAGTTCCTATCTATCCCTTAACTATGGCTACACCTTC.

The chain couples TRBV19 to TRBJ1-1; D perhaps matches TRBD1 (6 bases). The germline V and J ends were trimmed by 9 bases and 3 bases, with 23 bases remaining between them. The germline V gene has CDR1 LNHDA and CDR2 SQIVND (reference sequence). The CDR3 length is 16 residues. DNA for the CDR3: TGTGCCAGCATGAACCGCCGGGGGGCCAGGGACACTGAAGCTTTCTTT. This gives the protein CASMNRRGARDTEAFF.

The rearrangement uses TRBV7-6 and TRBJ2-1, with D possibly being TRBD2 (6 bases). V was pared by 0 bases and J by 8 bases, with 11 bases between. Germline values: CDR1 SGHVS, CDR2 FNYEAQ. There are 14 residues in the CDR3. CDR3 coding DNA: TGTGCCAGCAGCTTAGCCCTAGCTAGCGATGAGCAGTTCTTC. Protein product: CASSLALASDEQFF. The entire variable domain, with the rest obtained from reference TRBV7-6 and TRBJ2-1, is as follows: GAGVSQSPRYKVTKRGQDVALRCDPISGHVSLYWYRQALGQGPEFLTYFNYEAQQDKSGLPNDRFSAERPEGSISTLTIQRTEQRDSAMYRCASSLALASDEQFFGPGTRLTVL.

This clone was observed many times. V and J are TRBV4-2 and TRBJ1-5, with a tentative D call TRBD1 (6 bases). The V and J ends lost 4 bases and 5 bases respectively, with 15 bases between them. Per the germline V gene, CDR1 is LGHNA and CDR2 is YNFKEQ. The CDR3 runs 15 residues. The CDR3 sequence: CASSPHDRSDQPQHF. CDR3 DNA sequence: TGTGCCAGCAGCCCTCATGACAGGAGTGATCAGCCCCAGCATTTT.

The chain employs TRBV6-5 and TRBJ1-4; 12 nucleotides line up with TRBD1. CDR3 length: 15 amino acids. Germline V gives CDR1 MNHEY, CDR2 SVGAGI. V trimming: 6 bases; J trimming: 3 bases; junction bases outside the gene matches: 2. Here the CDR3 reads CASRGQGAANEKLFF. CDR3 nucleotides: TGTGCCAGCAGGGGACAGGGGGCGGCTAATGAAAAACTGTTTTTT.

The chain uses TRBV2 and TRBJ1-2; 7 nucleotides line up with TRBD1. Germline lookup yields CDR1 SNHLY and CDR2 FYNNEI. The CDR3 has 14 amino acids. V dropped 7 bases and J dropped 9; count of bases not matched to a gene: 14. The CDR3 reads CASKINSQGWRYTF. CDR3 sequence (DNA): TGTGCCAGCAAAATCAATTCACAGGGGTGGCGCTACACCTTC.

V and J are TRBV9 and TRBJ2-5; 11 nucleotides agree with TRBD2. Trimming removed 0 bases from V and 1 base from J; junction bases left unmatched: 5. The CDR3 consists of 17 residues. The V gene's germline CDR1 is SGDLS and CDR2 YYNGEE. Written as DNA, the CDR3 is TGTGCCAGCAGCGTAGATCCTAGCGGGGGGATCCAAGAGACCCAGTACTTC. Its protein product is CASSVDPSGGIQETQYF. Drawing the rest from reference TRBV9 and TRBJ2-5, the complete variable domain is DSGVTQTPKHLITATGQRVTLRCSPRSGDLSVYWYQQSLDQGLQFLIQYYNGEERAKGNILERFSAQQFPDLHSELNLSSLELGDSALYFCASSVDPSGGIQETQYFGPGTRLLVL.

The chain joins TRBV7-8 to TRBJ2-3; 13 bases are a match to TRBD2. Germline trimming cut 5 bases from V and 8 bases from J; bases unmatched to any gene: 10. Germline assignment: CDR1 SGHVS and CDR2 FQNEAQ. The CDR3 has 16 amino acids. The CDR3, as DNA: TGTGCCAGCAGCCCAGGACTAGCGGGAGAGGCTCGTACGCAGTATTTT. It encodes CASSPGLAGEARTQYF.

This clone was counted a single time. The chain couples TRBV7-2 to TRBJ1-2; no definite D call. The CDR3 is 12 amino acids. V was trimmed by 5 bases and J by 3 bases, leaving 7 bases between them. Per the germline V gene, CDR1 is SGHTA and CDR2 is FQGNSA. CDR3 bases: TGTGCCAGCAGCCGCGGGGACTATGGCTACACCTTC. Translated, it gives CASSRGDYGYTF. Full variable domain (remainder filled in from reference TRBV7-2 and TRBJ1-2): GAGVSQSPSNKVTEKGKDVELRCDPISGHTALYWYRQSLGQGLEFLIYFQGNSAPDKSGLPSDRFSAERTGGSVSTLTIQRTQQEDSAVYLCASSRGDYGYTFGSGTRLTVV.